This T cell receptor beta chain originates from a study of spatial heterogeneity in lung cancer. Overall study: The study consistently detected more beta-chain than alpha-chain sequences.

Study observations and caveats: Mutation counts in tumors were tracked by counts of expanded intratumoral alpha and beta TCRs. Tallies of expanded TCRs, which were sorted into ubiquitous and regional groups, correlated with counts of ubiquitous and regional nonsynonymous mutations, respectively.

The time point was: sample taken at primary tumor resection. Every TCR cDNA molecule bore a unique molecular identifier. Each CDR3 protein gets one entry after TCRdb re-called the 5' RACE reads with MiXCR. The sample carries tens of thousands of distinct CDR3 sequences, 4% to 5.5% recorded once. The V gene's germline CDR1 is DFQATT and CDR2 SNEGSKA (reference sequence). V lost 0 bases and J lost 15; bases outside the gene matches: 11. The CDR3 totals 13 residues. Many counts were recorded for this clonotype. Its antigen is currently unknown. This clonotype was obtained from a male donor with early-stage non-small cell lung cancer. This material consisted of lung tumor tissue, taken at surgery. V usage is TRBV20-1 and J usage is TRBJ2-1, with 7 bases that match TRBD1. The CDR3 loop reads CSAREGGGVKMFF. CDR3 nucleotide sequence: TGCAGTGCTAGAGAAGGGGGCGGCGTAAAGATGTTCTTC.